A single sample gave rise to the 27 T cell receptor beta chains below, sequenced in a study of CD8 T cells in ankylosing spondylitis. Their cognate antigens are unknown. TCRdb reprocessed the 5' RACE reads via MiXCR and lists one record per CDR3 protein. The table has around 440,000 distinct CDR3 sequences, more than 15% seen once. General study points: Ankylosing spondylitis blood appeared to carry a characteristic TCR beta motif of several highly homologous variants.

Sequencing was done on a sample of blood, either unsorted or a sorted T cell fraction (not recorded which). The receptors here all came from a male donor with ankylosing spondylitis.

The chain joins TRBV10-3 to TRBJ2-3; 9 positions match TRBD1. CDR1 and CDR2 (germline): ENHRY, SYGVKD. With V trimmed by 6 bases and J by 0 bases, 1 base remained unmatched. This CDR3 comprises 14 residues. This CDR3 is CAIRGQGSTDTQYF. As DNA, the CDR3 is TGTGCCATCAGGGGACAGGGTAGCACAGATACGCAGTATTTT.

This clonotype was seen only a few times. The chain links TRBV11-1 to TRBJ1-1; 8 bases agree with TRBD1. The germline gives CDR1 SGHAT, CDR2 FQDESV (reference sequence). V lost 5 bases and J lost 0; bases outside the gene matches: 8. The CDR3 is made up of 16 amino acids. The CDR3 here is CASSPDRGWMNTEAFF. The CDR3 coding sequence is TGTGCCAGCAGCCCTGACAGGGGCTGGATGAACACTGAAGCTTTCTTT. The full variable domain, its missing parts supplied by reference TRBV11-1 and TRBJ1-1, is EAEVAQSPRYKITEKSQAVAFWCDPISGHATLYWYRQILGQGPELLVQFQDESVVDDSQLPKDRFSAERLKGVDSTLKIQPAELGDSAMYLCASSPDRGWMNTEAFFGQGTRLTVV.

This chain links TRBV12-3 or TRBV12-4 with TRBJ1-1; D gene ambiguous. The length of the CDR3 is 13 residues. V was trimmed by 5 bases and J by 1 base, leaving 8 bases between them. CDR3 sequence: CASSRLENTEAFF. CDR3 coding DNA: TGTGCCAGCAGTCGCCTCGAGAACACTGAAGCTTTCTTT.

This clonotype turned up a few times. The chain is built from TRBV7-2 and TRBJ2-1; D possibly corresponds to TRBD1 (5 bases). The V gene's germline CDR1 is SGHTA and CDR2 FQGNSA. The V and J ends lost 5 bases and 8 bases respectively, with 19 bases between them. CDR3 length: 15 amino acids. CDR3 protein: CASSPSRQLVDEQFF. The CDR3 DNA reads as TGTGCCAGCAGCCCGAGCCGACAGCTGGTCGATGAGCAGTTCTTC.

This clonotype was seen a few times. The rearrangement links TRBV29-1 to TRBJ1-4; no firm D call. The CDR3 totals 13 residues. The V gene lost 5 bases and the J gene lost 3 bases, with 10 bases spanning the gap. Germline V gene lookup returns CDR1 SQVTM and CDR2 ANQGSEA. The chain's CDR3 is CSVLPGSNEKLFF. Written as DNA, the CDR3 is TGCAGCGTTTTGCCAGGCTCTAATGAAAAACTGTTTTTT.

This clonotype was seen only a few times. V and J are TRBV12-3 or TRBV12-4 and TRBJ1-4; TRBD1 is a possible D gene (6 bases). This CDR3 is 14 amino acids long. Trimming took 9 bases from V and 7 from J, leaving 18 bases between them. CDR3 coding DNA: TGTGCCAGTGTAATCCCCGCAGGGGTTGAAAAACTGTTTTTT. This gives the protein CASVIPAGVEKLFF.

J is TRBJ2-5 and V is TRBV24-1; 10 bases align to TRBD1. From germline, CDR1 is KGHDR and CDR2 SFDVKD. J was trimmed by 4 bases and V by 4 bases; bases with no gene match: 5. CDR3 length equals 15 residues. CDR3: CATSEGTGAGETQYF. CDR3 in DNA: TGTGCCACCAGTGAGGGGACAGGGGCCGGAGAGACCCAGTACTTC.

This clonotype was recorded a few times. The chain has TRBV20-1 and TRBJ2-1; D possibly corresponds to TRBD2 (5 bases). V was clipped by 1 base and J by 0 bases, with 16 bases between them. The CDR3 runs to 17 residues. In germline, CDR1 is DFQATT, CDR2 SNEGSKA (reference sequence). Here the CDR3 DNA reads TGCAGTGCTAGAGGTATAGGACTCTCTGGCTCCTACAATGAGCAGTTCTTC. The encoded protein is CSARGIGLSGSYNEQFF.

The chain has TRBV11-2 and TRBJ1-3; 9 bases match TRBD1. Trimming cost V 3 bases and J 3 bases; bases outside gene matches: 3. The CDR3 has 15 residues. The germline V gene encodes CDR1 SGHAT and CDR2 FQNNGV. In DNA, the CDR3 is TGTGCCAGCAGCTTCGGGACAGGGCTTGGAAACACCATATATTTT. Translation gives CASSFGTGLGNTIYF.

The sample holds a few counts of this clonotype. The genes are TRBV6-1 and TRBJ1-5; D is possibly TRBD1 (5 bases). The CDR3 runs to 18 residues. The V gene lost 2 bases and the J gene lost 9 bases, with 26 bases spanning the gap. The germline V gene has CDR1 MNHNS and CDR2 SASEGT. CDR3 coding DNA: TGTGCCAGCAGTGAAATGTCCAGGGTGATCGGCATAATCGGGCCCCAGCATTTT. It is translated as CASSEMSRVIGIIGPQHF.

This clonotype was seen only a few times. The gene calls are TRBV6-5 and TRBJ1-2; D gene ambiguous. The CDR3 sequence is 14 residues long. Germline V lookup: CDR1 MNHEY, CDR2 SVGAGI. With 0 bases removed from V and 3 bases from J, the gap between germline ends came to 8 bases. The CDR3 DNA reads TGTGCCAGCAGTTACTCGCAGGTAGACTATGGCTACACCTTC. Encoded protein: CASSYSQVDYGYTF.

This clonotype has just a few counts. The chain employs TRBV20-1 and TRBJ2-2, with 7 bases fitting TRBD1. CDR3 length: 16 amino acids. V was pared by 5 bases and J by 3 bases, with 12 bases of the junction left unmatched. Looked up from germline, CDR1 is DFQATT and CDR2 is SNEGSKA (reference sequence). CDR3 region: CSALISGQPDTGELFF. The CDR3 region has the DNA TGCAGTGCTCTCATTTCGGGACAGCCAGACACCGGGGAGCTGTTTTTT.

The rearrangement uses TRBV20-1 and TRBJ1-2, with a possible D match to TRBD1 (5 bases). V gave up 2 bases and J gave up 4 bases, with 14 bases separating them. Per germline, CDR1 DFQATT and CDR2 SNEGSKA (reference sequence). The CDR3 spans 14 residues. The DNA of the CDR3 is TGCAGTGCTAGAAGGGACGGTCAAATCTATGGCTACACCTTC. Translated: CSARRDGQIYGYTF.

The CDR3 spells CAISERQGVSGNTIYF. CDR3 in DNA: TGTGCCATCAGTGAGCGACAGGGGGTCTCTGGAAACACCATATATTTT. The chain has TRBV10-3 and TRBJ1-3; 9 bases fit TRBD1. Germline values: CDR1 ENHRY, CDR2 SYGVKD. Trimming at V came to 2 bases and at J to 0 bases, leaving 2 bases not matched to a gene. The length of the CDR3 is 16 residues.

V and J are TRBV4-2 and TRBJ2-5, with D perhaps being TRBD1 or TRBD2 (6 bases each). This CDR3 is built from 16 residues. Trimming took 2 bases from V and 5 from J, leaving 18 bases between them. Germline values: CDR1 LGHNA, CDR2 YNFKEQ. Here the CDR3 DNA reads TGTGCCAGCAGCCAAAAAGCATCCTCGGGGGCCGAGACCCAGTACTTC. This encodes CASSQKASSGAETQYF.

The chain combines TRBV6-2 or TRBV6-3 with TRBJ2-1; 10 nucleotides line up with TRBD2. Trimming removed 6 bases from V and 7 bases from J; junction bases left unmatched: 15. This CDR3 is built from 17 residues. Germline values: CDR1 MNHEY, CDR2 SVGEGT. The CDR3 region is CASRLFRTSGTGNEQFF. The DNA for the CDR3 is TGTGCCAGCAGACTATTCCGGACTAGCGGAACGGGAAATGAGCAGTTCTTC.

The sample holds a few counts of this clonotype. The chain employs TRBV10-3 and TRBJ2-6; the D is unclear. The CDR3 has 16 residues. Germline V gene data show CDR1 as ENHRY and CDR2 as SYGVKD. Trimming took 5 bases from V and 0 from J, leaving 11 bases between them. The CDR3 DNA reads TGTGCCATCAGTCCAGGCTCCAGCTCTGGGGCCAACGTCCTGACTTTC. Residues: CAISPGSSSGANVLTF.

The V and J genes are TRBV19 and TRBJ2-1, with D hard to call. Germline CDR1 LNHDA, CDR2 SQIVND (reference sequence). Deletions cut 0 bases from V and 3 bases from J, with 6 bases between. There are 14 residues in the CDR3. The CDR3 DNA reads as TGTGCCAGTAGTATAGAAGACGGCTACAATGAGCAGTTCTTC. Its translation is CASSIEDGYNEQFF.

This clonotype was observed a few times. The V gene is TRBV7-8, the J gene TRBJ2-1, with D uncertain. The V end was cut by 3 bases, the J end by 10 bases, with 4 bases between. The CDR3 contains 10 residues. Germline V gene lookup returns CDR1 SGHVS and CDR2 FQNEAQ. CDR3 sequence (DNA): TGTGCCAGCAGCTTGACAGAGCAGTTCTTC. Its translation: CASSLTEQFF.

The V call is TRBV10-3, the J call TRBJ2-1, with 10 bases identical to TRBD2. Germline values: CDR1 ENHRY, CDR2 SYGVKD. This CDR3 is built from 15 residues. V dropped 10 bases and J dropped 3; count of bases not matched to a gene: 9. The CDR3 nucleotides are TGTGCCACCAGACGGACTAGCGGAAACTACAATGAGCAGTTCTTC. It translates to CATRRTSGNYNEQFF.

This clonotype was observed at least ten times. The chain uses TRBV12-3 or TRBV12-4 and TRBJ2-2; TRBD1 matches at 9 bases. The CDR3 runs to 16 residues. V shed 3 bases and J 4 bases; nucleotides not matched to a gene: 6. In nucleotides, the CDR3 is TGTGCCAGCAGTTTTGCCGGGACAGGGCGCACCGGGGAGCTGTTTTTT. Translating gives CASSFAGTGRTGELFF.

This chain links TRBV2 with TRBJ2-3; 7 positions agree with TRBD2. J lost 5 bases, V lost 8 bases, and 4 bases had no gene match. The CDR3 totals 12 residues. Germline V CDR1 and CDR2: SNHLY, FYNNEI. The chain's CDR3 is CASRWGGDTQYF. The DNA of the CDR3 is TGTGCCAGCCGATGGGGGGGAGATACGCAGTATTTT.

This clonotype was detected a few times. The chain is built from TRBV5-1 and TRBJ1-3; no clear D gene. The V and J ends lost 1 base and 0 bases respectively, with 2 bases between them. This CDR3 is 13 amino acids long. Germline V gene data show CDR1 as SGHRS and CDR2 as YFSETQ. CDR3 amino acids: CASSLPSGNTIYF. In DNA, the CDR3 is TGCGCCAGCAGCTTGCCCTCTGGAAACACCATATATTTT.

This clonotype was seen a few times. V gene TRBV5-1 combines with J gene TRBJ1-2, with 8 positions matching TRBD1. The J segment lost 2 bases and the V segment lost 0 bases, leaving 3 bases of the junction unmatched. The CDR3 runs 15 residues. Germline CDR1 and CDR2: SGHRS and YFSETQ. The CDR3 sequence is CASSLGDRPNYGYTF. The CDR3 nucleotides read TGCGCCAGCAGCTTGGGGGACAGGCCCAACTATGGCTACACCTTC.

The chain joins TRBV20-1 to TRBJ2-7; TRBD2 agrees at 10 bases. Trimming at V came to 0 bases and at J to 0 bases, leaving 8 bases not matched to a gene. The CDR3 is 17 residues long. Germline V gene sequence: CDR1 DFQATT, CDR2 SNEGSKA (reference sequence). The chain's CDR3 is CSARDVGLAGASYEQYF. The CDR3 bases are TGCAGTGCTAGAGATGTAGGGCTAGCGGGAGCCTCCTACGAGCAGTACTTC.

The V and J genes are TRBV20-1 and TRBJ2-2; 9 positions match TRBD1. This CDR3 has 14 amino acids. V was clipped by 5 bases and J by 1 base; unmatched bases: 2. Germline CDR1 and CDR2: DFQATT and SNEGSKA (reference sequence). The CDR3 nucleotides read TGCAGTGCTGCGGACAGGGGGAACACCGGGGAGCTGTTTTTT. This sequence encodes CSAADRGNTGELFF.

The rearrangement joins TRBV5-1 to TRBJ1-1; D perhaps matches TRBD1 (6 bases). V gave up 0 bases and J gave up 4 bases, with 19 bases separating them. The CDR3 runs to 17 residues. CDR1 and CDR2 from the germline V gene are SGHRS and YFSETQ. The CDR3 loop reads CASSLGTARPGVTEAFF. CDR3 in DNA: TGCGCCAGCAGCTTGGGGACAGCCCGTCCTGGGGTCACTGAAGCTTTCTTT.